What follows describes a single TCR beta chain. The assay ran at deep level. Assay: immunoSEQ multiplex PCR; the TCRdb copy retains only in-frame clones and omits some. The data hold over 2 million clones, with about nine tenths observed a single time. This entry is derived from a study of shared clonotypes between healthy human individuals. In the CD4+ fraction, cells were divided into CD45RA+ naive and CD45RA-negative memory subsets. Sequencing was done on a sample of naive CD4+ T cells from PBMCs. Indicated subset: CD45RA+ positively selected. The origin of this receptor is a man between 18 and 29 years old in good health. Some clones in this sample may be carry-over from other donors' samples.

The CDR3 bases are TGTGCCAGCAGCAAACCCCTCTCCTTAGTCAGGAGGCAAGAGACCCAGTACTTC. Its translation: CASSKPLSLVRRQETQYF. J is TRBJ2-5 and V is TRBV21-1; the table names TRBD2, a call not compared with the DNA. TRBV21-1 is shown as a pseudogene. CDR3 length equals 18 residues.